The clone carrying this T cell receptor beta chain was counted at least ten times. Its antigen is not known. The data belong to a study of T cells in Graves' hyperthyroidism and ophthalmopathy. Regarding the study as a whole: In the blood, most expanded thyroid clonotypes above 0.001 appeared as well.

Amplified regions were TCR beta CDR3 sequences from RNA transcripts. Carried out on the TCR CDR3, a first-round RT-PCR used the HTBI primer set. TCRdb redid the calling of the multiplex PCR reads with MiXCR, one entry per CDR3 protein. This table holds under 400,000 distinct CDR3 sequences, about a sixth found once. With 0 bases removed from V and 0 bases from J, the gap between germline ends came to 15 bases. Germline CDR1 and CDR2: DFQATT and SNEGSKA (reference sequence). The CDR3 sequence is 16 residues long. The specimen sequenced was blood. The chain employs TRBV20-1 and TRBJ2-7; the D gene is possibly TRBD1 (5 bases). This TCR was sampled from a middle-aged woman with Graves' ophthalmopathy. For the CDR3, the DNA is TGCAGTGCTAGAGATCAGTTAAGGGGTAGCTCCTACGAGCAGTACTTC. This codes for CSARDQLRGSSYEQYF.